Given below is one TCR beta chain in context. Its target is unknown. The table came from immunoSEQ multiplex PCR; TCRdb's copy has only in-frame clones and leaves some out. This table holds some 120,000 clones, approximately 90% found once. The sample's time point: blood 2 weeks post-SBRT. Treatment in this sample: 15 Gy SBRT to primary tumor, nephrectomy 4 weeks later. The data belong to a study of radiation and T cells in renal cell carcinoma. Whole-study results and caveats: From baseline, blood top tumor clonotypes peaked at 2 weeks post-radiation.

Germline-derived CDR1 and CDR2 are LGHNA and YSLEER. CDR3 length: 13 amino acids. J lost 7 bases, V lost 3 bases, and 5 bases had no gene match. This clonotype was sampled from a woman in her sixties or seventies with renal cell carcinoma. Sequenced here: blood, sampled from a patient whose treatment included radiotherapy and nephrectomy. The V gene is TRBV4-3, the J gene TRBJ2-7, with 8 bases aligning to TRBD1. DNA of the CDR3: TGCGCCAGCAGCCAGGGCAGGGGGCTTGAGCAGTACTTC. Translation gives CASSQGRGLEQYF.